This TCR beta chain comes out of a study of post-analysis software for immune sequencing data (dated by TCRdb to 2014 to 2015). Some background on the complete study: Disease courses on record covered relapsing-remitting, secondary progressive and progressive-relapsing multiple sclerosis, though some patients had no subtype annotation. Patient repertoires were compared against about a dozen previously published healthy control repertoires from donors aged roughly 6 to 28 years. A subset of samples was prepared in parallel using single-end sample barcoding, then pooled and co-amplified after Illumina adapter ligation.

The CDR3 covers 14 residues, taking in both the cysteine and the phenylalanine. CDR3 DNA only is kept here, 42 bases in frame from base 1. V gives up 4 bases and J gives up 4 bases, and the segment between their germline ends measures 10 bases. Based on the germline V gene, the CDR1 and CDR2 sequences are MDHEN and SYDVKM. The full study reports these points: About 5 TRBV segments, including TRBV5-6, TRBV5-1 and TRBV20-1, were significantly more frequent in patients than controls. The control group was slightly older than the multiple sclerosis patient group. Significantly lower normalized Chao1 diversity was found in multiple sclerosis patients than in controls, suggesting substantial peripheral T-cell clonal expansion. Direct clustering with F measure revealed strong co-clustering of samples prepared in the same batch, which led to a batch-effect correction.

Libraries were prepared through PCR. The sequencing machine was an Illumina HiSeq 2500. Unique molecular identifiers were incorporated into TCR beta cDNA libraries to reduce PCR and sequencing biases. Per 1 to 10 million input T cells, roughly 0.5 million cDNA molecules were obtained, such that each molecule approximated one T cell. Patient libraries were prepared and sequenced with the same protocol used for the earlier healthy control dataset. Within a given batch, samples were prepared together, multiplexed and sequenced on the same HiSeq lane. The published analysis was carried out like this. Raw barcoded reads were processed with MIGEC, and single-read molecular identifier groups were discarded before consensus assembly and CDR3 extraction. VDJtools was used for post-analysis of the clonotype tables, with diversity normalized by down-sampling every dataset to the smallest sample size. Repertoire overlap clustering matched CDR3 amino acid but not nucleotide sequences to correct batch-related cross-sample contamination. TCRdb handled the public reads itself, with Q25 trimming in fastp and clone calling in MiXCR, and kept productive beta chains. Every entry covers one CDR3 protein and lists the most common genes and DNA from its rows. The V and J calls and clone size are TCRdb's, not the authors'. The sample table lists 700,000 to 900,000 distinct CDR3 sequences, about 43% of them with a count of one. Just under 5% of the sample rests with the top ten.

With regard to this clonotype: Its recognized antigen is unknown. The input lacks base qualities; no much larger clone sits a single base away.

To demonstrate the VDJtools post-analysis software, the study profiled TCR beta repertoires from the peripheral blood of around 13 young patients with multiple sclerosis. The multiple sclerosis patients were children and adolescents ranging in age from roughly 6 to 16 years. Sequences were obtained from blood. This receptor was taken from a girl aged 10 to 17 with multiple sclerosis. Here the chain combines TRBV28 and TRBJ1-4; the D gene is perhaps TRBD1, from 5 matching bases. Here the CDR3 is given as CASSYWGDNEKLFF. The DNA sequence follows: TGTGCCAGCAGTTACTGGGGGGATAATGAAAAACTGTTTTTT.